One and the same sample provided the 2 T cell receptor beta chains below, sequenced in a study of beta chain features in type 1 diabetes. TCRB transcripts that were expressed got sequenced, as all of the isolated RNA had been reverse transcribed. This table comes from immunoSEQ multiplex PCR, and its TCRdb copy is limited to in-frame clones, with some not included. This table holds 150,000 to 180,000 clones, about 8.1% found once. The sample taken for sequencing was central memory CD4+ T cells from blood. These receptors were obtained from a man between 18 and 29 years old in good health.

The V gene is TRBV4-2, the J gene TRBJ2-3; maybe TRBD2 (6 bases). Germline loops: CDR1 LGHNA, CDR2 YNFKEQ. V lost 3 bases, J lost 0 bases, and 10 bases lay in between. CDR3 length: 15 residues. The CDR3: CASSQGGTSTDTQYF. The CDR3 coding sequence is TGTGCCAGCAGCCAGGGCGGGACTAGCACAGATACGCAGTATTTT.

The chain links TRBV28 to TRBJ2-1, with TRBD2 matching 9 bases. V trimming: 1 base; J trimming: 6 bases; junction bases outside the gene matches: 4. There are 15 residues in the CDR3. Germline assignment: CDR1 MDHEN and CDR2 SYDVKM. As DNA, the CDR3 is TGTGCCAGCAGTTTATCGCGCGGGGGGGCCAATGAGCAGTTCTTC. Translation: CASSLSRGGANEQFF.